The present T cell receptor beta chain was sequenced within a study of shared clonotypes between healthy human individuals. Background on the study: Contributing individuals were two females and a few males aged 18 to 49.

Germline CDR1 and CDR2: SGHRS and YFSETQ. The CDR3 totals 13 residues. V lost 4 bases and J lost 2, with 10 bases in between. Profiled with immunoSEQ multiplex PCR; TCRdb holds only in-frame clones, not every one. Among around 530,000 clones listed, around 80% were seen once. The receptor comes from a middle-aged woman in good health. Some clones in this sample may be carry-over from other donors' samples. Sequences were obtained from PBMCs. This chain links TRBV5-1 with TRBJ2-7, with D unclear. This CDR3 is CASSIRTAYEQYF. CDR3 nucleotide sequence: TGCGCCAGCAGCATAAGGACGGCCTACGAGCAGTACTTC.